The sequence of this T cell receptor beta chain was determined in a study of cytomegalovirus exposure and HLA in healthy donors. The study's findings and limits: Later findings reportedly placed an Asian-associated ancestry cluster below the roughly 730-donor mean for N-insertions. V- and J-gene trimming in TCR beta was tied to a missense DCLRE1C variant by an analysis performed later.

A word on this clone: Its specificity is not known.

The CDR3 consists of 14 residues. Trimming left V 10 bases short and J 1 base short, with 16 bases between. Germline CDR1 MNHEY, CDR2 SMNVEV (reference sequence). 60 Vbeta and 13 Jbeta primers were used in PCR. Some clones are missing from TCRdb's copy, which holds only in-frame ones; the method was immunoSEQ multiplex PCR. Of under 200,000 clones detected, 86% appear once; the ten largest clones hold around 0.31%. This chain joins TRBV27 and TRBJ1-1, with D unresolved. The TCR comes from a woman under 40 in good health and CMV-seronegative. Source material: PBMCs. The CDR3 loop is CAIPPAGPNTEAFF. In DNA, the CDR3 is TGTGCCATCCCACCGGCGGGTCCGAACACTGAAGCTTTCTTT.